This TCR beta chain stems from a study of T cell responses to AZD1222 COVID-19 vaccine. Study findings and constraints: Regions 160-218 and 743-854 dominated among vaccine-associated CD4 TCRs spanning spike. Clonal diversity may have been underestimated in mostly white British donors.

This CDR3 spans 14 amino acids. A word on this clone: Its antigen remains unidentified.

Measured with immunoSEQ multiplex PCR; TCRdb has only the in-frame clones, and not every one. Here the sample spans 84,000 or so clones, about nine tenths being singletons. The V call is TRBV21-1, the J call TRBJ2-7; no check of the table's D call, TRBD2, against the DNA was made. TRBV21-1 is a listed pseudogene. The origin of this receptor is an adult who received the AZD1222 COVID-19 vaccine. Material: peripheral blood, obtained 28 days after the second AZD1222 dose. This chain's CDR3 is CASSTIGRRYEQYF. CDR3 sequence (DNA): TGTGCCAGCAGCACGATCGGGAGACGGTACGAGCAGTACTTC.